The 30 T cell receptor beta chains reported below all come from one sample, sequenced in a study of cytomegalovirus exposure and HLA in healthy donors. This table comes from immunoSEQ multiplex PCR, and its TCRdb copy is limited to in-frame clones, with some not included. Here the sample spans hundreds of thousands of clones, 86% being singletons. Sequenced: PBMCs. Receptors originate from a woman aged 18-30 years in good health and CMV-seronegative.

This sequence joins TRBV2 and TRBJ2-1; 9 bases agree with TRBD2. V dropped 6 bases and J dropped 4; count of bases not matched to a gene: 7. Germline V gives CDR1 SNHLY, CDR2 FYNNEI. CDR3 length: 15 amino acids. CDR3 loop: CASSLASGTYNEQFF. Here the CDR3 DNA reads TGTGCCAGCAGCCTCGCTAGCGGGACTTACAATGAGCAGTTCTTC.

CDR3 protein: CASSTGLNEQFF. The CDR3 DNA reads as TGTGCCAGTAGTACGGGACTAAATGAGCAGTTCTTC. This sequence joins TRBV19 and TRBJ2-1, with 7 positions matching TRBD2. Germline CDR1 LNHDA, CDR2 SQIVND (reference sequence). The CDR3 consists of 12 residues. V lost 4 bases and J lost 7; bases outside the gene matches: 1.

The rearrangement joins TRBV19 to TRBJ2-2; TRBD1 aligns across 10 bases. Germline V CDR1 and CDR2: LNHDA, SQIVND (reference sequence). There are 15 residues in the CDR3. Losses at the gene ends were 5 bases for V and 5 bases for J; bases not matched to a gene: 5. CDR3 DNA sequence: TGTGCCAGTAGTCGACAGGGGGCTGTGACCGGGGAGCTGTTTTTT. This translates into CASSRQGAVTGELFF.

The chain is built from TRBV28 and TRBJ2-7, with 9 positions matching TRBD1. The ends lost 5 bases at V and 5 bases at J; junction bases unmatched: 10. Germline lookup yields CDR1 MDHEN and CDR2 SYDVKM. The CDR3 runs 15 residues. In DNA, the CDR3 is TGTGCCAGCAGTCCCCGGGACAGGGTGAGCGACGAGCAGTACTTC. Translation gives CASSPRDRVSDEQYF.

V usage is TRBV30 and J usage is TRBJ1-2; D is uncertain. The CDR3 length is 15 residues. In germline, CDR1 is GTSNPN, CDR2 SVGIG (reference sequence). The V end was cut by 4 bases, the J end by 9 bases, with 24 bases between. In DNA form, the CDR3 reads TGTGCCTGGACAACCCAAAGCCTGATCGCCGTGCGCTACACCTTC. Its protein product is CAWTTQSLIAVRYTF.

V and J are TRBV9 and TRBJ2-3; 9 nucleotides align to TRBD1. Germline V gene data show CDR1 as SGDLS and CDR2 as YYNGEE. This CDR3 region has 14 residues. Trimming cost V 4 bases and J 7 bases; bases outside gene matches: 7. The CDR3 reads CASSLVQGAHTQYF. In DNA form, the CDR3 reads TGTGCCAGCAGCCTAGTACAGGGGGCGCATACGCAGTATTTT.

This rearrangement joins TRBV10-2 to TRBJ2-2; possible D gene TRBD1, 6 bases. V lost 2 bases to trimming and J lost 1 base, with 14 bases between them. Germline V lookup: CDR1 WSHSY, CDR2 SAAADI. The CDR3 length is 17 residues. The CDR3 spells CASSETQGQLNTGELFF. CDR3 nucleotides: TGCGCCAGCAGTGAGACCCAGGGGCAATTGAACACCGGGGAGCTGTTTTTT.

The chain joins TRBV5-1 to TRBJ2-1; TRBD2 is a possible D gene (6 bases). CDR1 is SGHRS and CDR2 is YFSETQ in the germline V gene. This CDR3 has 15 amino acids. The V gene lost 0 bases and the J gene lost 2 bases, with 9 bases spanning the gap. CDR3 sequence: CASSLGSGPYNEQFF. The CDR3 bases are TGCGCCAGCAGCTTGGGTAGCGGCCCCTACAATGAGCAGTTCTTC.

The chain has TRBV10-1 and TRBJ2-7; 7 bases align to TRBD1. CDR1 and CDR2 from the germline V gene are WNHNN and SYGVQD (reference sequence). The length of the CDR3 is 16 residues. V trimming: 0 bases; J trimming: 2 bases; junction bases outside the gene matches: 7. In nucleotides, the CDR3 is TGCGCCAGCAGTGAGTCGGTCGCAGGGGGAACCTACGAGCAGTACTTC. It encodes CASSESVAGGTYEQYF.

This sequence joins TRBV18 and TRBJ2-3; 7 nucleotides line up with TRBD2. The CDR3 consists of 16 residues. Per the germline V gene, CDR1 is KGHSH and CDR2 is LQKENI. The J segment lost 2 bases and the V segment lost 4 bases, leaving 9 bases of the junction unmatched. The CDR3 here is CASSLGSGALTDTQYF. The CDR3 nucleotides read TGTGCCAGCTCACTTGGGAGCGGGGCCCTCACAGATACGCAGTATTTT.

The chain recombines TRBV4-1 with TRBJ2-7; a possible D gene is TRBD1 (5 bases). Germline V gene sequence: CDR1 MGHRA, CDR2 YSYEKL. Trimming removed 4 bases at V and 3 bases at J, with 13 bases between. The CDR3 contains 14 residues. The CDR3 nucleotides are TGCGCCAGCAGCCTGAGCCCCCAGGGCTACGAGCAGTACTTC. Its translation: CASSLSPQGYEQYF.

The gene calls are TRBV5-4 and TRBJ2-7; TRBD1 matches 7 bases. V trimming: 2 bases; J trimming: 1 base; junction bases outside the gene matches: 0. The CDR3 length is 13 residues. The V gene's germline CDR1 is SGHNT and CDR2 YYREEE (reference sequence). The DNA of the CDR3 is TGTGCCAGCAGCTTCAGGGGGTCCTACGAGCAGTACTTC. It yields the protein CASSFRGSYEQYF.

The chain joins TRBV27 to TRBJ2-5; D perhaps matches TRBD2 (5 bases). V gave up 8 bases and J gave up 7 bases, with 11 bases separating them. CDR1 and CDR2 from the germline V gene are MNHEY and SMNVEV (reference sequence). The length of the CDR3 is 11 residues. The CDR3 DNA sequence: TGTGCCAGCTGTTCTGGAGGGACCCAGTACTTC. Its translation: CASCSGGTQYF.

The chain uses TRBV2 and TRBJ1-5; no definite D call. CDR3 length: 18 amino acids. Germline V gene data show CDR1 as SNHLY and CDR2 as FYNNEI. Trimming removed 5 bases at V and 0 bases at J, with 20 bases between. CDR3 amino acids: CASSLMRSGSNSNQPQHF. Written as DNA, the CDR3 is TGTGCCAGCAGTTTAATGCGGTCGGGGAGTAATAGCAATCAGCCCCAGCATTTT.

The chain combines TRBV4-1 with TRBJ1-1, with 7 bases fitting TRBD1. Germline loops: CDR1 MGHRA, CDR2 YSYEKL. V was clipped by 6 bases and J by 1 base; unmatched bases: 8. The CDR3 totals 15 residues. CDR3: CASRFKGASNTEAFF. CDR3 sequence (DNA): TGCGCCAGCAGATTTAAGGGGGCCTCGAACACTGAAGCTTTCTTT.

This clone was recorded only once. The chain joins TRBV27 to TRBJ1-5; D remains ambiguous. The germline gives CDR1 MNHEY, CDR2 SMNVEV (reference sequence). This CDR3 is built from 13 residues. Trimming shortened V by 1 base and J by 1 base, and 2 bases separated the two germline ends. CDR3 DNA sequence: TGTGCCAGCAGTTTATTAAGCAATCAGCCCCAGCATTTT. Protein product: CASSLLSNQPQHF.

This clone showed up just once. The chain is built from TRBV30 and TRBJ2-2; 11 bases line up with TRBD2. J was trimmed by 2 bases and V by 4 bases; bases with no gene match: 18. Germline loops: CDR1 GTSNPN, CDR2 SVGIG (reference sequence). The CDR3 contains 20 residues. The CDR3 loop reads CAWTHVGSGGVPINTGELFF. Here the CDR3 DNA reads TGTGCCTGGACCCACGTCGGTAGCGGGGGGGTCCCAATTAACACCGGGGAGCTGTTTTTT.

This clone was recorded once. The CDR3 coding sequence is TGTGCCAGCATGGTCGGGACTGAAGCTTTCTTT. Amino acids: CASMVGTEAFF. V usage is TRBV6-1 and J usage is TRBJ1-1, with D hard to call. Per the germline V gene, CDR1 is MNHNS and CDR2 is SASEGT. Trimming took 7 bases from V and 5 from J, leaving 8 bases between them. The CDR3 totals 11 residues.

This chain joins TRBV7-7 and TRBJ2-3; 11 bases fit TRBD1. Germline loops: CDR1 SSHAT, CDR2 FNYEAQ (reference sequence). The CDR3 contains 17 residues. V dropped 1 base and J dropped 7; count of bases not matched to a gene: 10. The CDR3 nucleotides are TGTGCCAGCAGCTTAGAACCCTCGGGACAGGGGGTAAATACGCAGTATTTT. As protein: CASSLEPSGQGVNTQYF.

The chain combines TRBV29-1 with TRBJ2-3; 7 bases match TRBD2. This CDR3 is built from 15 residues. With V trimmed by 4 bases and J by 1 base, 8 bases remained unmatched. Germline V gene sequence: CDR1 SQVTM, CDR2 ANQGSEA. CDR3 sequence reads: CSVGGAGLRTDTQYF. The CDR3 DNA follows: TGCAGCGTTGGGGGAGCGGGGCTACGCACAGATACGCAGTATTTT.

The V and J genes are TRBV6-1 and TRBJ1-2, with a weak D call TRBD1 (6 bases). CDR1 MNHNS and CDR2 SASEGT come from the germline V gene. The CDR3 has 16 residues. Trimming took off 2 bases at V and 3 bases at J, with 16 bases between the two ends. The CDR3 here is CASSENKIGGYYGYTF. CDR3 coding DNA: TGTGCCAGCAGTGAAAATAAAATAGGGGGTTACTATGGCTACACCTTC.

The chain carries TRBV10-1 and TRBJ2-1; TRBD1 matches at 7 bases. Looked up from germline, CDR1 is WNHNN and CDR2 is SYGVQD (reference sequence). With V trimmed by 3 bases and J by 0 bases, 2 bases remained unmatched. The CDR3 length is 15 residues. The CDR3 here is CASSDHRGSYNEQFF. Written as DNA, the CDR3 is TGCGCCAGCAGTGACCACAGGGGCTCCTACAATGAGCAGTTCTTC.

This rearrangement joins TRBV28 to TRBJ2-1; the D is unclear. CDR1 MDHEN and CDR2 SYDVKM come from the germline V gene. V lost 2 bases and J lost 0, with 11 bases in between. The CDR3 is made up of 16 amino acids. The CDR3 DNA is TGTGCCAGCAGTTTACTCAGAGGCATCTCCTACAATGAGCAGTTCTTC. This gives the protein CASSLLRGISYNEQFF. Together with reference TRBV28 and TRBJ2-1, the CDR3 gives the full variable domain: DVKVTQSSRYLVKRTGEKVFLECVQDMDHENMFWYRQDPGLGLRLIYFSYDVKMKEKGDIPEGYSVSREKKERFSLILESASTNQTSMYLCASSLLRGISYNEQFFGPGTRLTVL.

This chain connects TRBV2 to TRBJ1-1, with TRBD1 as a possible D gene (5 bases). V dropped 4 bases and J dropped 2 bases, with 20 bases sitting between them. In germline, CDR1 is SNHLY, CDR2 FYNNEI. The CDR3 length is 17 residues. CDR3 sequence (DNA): TGTGCCAGCAGTGCCACCCAACGACAGCTCTTAAACACTGAAGCTTTCTTT. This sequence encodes CASSATQRQLLNTEAFF.

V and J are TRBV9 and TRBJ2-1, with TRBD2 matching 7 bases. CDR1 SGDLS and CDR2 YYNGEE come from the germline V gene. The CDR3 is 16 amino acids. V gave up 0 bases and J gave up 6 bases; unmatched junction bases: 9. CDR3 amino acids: CASSVGPGGRSNEQFF. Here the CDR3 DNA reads TGTGCCAGCAGCGTAGGTCCGGGAGGTCGGAGCAATGAGCAGTTCTTC.

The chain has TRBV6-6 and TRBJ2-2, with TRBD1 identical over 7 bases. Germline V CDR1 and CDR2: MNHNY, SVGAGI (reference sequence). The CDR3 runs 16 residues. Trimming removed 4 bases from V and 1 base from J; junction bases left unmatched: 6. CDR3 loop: CASSSGTEMNTGELFF. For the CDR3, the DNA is TGTGCCAGCAGTTCCGGGACAGAGATGAACACCGGGGAGCTGTTTTTT.

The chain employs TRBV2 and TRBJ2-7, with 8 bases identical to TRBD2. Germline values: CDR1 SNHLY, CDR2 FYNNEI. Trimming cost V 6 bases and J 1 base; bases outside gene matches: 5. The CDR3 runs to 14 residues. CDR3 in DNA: TGTGCCAGCAGGCCTGCTAGCGGGTCCTACGAGCAGTACTTC. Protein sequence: CASRPASGSYEQYF.

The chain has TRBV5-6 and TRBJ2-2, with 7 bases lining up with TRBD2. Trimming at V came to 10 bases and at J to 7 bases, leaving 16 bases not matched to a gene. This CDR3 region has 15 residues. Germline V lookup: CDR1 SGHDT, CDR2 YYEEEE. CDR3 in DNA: TGTGCCGGCCCGGGACTACTTCCTAGAGTCGGGGAGCTGTTTTTT. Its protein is CAGPGLLPRVGELFF.

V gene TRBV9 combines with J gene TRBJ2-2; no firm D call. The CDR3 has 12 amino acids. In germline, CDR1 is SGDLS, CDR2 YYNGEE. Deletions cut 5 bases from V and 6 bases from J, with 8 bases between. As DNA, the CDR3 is TGTGCCAGCAGTCTAGTTGCCGGGGAGCTGTTTTTT. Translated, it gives CASSLVAGELFF.

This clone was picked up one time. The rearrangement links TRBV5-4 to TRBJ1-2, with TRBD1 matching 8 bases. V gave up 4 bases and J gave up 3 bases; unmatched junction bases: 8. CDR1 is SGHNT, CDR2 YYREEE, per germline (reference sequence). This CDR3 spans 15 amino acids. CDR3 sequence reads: CASSTGQGGDYGYTF. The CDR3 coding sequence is TGTGCCAGCAGCACTGGACAGGGCGGGGACTATGGCTACACCTTC.